The sequence of this T cell receptor (beta chain) was determined in a study of T cell responses to AZD1222 COVID-19 vaccine. The CDR3 length is 13 residues. With 2 bases removed from V and 2 bases from J, the gap between germline ends came to 7 bases. The germline V gene has CDR1 ENHRY and CDR2 SYGVKD. Libraries were prepared by immunoSEQ multiplex PCR; TCRdb keeps only in-frame clonotypes and omits some of them. Here the sample spans roughly 140,000 clones, 70% to 90% being singletons. The rearrangement links TRBV10-3 to TRBJ2-7; no reliable D call. Sequenced material: peripheral blood, taken on day 0 of AZD1222 vaccination. This TCR was sampled from an adult in good health. CDR3 bases: TGTGCCATCAGTGAGGGCTTACCCTACGAGCAGTACTTC. This translates into CAISEGLPYEQYF.